The rows below give T cell receptor beta chains drawn from one sample of a study of OX40 agonist ivuxolimab in advanced cancers. Only in-frame clones appear in the TCRdb table, and some are missing; sequencing was by immunoSEQ multiplex PCR. The table shows under 100,000 clones, with roughly 80% occurring only once. The sample in question was CD4+ or CD8+ T cells sorted from blood, obtained in a trial of the OX40 agonist ivuxolimab. All receptors come from an adult with an advanced solid tumor such as melanoma, head and neck, liver or kidney cancer. CDR3s include the opening cysteine and the closing phenylalanine or tryptophan. The D gene is left open where the match is weak.

D gene: .; J gene: TRBJ1-2; CDR3 length: 15; V gene: TRBV2; CDR3 protein: CASSSPDLPNYGYTF
D gene: TRBD2; J gene: TRBJ2-1; CDR3 length: 14; V gene: TRBV19; CDR3 protein: CASSILAGVNEQFF
D gene: .; J gene: TRBJ2-7; CDR3 length: 11; V gene: TRBV20-1; CDR3 protein: CSASQFYEQYF
D gene: .; J gene: TRBJ2-7; CDR3 length: 15; V gene: TRBV9; CDR3 protein: CASSVATGAQYEQYF
D gene: .; J gene: TRBJ2-5; CDR3 length: 13; V gene: TRBV19; CDR3 protein: CASSPGQAETQYF
D gene: .; J gene: TRBJ1-5; CDR3 length: 16; V gene: TRBV5-1; CDR3 protein: CASSPYGGASNQPQHF
D gene: .; J gene: TRBJ1-2; CDR3 length: 12; V gene: TRBV19; CDR3 protein: CASSYSNYGYTF
D gene: .; J gene: .; CDR3 length: 11; V gene: TRBV7-2; CDR3 protein: CASSLVGEQYF
D gene: .; J gene: TRBJ1-3; CDR3 length: 15; V gene: TRBV5-1; CDR3 protein: CASSPLTPSGDTIYF
D gene: .; J gene: TRBJ1-2; CDR3 length: 15; V gene: TRBV6-6; CDR3 protein: CASRHGGHLDYGYTF
D gene: TRBD1; J gene: TRBJ2-7; CDR3 length: 14; V gene: TRBV5-1; CDR3 protein: CASSLRTGDYEQYF
D gene: .; J gene: TRBJ2-5; CDR3 length: 13; V gene: TRBV7-3; CDR3 protein: CASSRSTEETQYF
D gene: TRBD1; J gene: TRBJ2-6; CDR3 length: 17; V gene: TRBV7-9; CDR3 protein: CASSFWDRGSGANVLTF
D gene: .; J gene: TRBJ1-2; CDR3 length: 11; V gene: TRBV30; CDR3 protein: CALNGGNGYTF
D gene: .; J gene: TRBJ1-2; CDR3 length: 15; V gene: TRBV2; CDR3 protein: CASRKEGRGGQGYTF
D gene: TRBD1; J gene: TRBJ1-2; CDR3 length: 15; V gene: TRBV5-1; CDR3 protein: CASSLDDREDYGYTF
D gene: TRBD1; J gene: TRBJ2-5; CDR3 length: 16; V gene: TRBV11-1; CDR3 protein: CASSPQGAGIYETQYF
D gene: .; J gene: TRBJ1-2; CDR3 length: 14; V gene: TRBV6-6; CDR3 protein: CASSRAGWNYGYTF
D gene: TRBD1; J gene: TRBJ1-2; CDR3 length: 14; V gene: TRBV6-5; CDR3 protein: CASRPTGGGSGYTF
D gene: TRBD2; J gene: TRBJ2-2; CDR3 length: 15; V gene: TRBV7-2; CDR3 protein: CASSLSAGAGGELFF
D gene: .; J gene: TRBJ2-7; CDR3 length: 13; V gene: TRBV7-9; CDR3 protein: CASSLEQNYEQYF
D gene: TRBD2; J gene: TRBJ2-3; CDR3 length: 18; V gene: TRBV18; CDR3 protein: CASSPDSGRAGPTDTQYF
D gene: TRBD1; J gene: TRBJ2-5; CDR3 length: 13; V gene: TRBV7-2; CDR3 protein: CASSRQGAETQYF
D gene: TRBD2; J gene: TRBJ2-7; CDR3 length: 16; V gene: TRBV29-1; CDR3 protein: CSVEGTSGEGTGEQYF
D gene: .; J gene: TRBJ1-2; CDR3 length: 15; V gene: TRBV4-1; CDR3 protein: CASSQASGVAAGYTF
D gene: .; J gene: TRBJ1-4; CDR3 length: 15; V gene: TRBV15; CDR3 protein: CATAQGRSGGEKLFF
D gene: .; J gene: TRBJ2-4; CDR3 length: 16; V gene: TRBV5-6; CDR3 protein: CASSFFRGDRLNIQYF
D gene: TRBD1; J gene: TRBJ2-7; CDR3 length: 12; V gene: TRBV6-1; CDR3 protein: CASRTGPYEQYF
D gene: .; J gene: TRBJ1-1; CDR3 length: 15; V gene: TRBV19; CDR3 protein: CASNSQGTLNTEAFF
D gene: TRBD1; J gene: TRBJ1-2; CDR3 length: 15; V gene: TRBV9; CDR3 protein: CASRGETGGSYGYTF
D gene: TRBD1; J gene: TRBJ1-6; CDR3 length: 16; V gene: TRBV9; CDR3 protein: CASSPPGTGGYSPLHF
D gene: TRBD2; J gene: TRBJ2-2; CDR3 length: 17; V gene: TRBV7-6; CDR3 protein: CASSKGLAGTNTGELFF
D gene: .; J gene: TRBJ2-5; CDR3 length: 13; V gene: TRBV12-5; CDR3 protein: CASGLTSGATQYF
D gene: .; J gene: TRBJ1-3; CDR3 length: 17; V gene: TRBV7-9; CDR3 protein: CASSPQGLSLSGNTIYF
D gene: TRBD2; J gene: TRBJ2-3; CDR3 length: 14; V gene: TRBV6-1; CDR3 protein: CASSGSGGADTQYF
D gene: .; J gene: TRBJ2-3; CDR3 length: 11; V gene: TRBV20-1; CDR3 protein: CSAGRPDTQYF
D gene: .; J gene: TRBJ2-1; CDR3 length: 13; V gene: TRBV7-3; CDR3 protein: CASSLTNRAEQFF
D gene: .; J gene: .; CDR3 length: 14; V gene: TRBV5-6; CDR3 protein: CASSILGHNYEQYF
D gene: .; J gene: TRBJ2-1; CDR3 length: 17; V gene: TRBV5-1; CDR3 protein: CASSLVSAGPNGGEQFF
D gene: .; J gene: TRBJ2-5; CDR3 length: 17; V gene: TRBV7-6; CDR3 protein: CASSLPQGGWGQETQYF